The sequence of this T cell receptor (beta chain) was determined in a study of shared clonotypes between healthy human individuals. Whole-study results and caveats: Sampling used blood alone; tissue repertoires probably differ.

Genomic DNA (from each subset) was split evenly across several immunoSEQ plates. 300 ng DNA, 25,000 to 35,000 T cell genomes, went into unsorted PBMC replicate PCRs. Researchers sequenced unsorted PBMC DNA using ten immunoSEQ deep assay plates. Data came from immunoSEQ multiplex PCR; TCRdb stores just in-frame clones and leaves some out. The table shows about half a million clones, with 65% to 80% occurring only once. With 0 bases clipped from V and 7 bases from J, the junction kept 9 bases outside the gene matches. Germline lookup yields CDR1 SGHRS and CDR2 YFSETQ. CDR3 length: 16 residues. Concerning this clone: Its cognate antigen is unknown.

The clonotype comes from a woman between 40 and 50 years old in good health. Some clones in this sample may be carry-over from other donors' samples. V usage is TRBV5-1 and J usage is TRBJ1-5; TRBD1 matches 8 bases. The sample taken for sequencing was PBMCs. This chain's CDR3 is CASSLEARGHGQPQHF. Written as DNA, the CDR3 is TGCGCCAGCAGCTTGGAGGCCAGGGGGCATGGGCAGCCCCAGCATTTT.